Listed here are 27 T cell receptor beta chains from one sample, sequenced in a study of shared clonotypes between healthy human individuals. Sequencing was performed with immunoSEQ multiplex PCR; in TCRdb, only in-frame clones are kept and a portion is missing. The sample holds some 1 million clones, approximately 70% seen once. The specimen was memory CD4+ T cells sorted from blood. Documented subset: CD45RA-negative fraction. Receptors were obtained from a man younger than 30 in good health.

This chain uses TRBV2 with TRBJ1-5; possible D gene TRBD1, 5 bases. The V gene's germline CDR1 is SNHLY and CDR2 FYNNEI. CDR3 length equals 14 residues. Between the trimmed V and J ends, which lost 6 bases and 2 bases, there was a span of 11 bases. Here the CDR3 reads CASSLTQGNQPQHF. DNA for the CDR3: TGTGCCAGCAGCCTGACACAGGGCAATCAGCCCCAGCATTTT.

The table lists this clone with a few counts. The junction shows a germline mismatch at one end, possibly a read error. The chain couples TRBV19 to TRBJ1-2; D possibly corresponds to TRBD1 (6 bases). Germline loops: CDR1 LNHDA, CDR2 SQIVND (reference sequence). CDR3 length: 14 amino acids. The CDR3 region is CASRTLAGDYGYTF. CDR3 bases: TGTGCCAGTAGGACCCTCGCAGGGGACTACGGCTACACCTTC.

The CDR3 bases are TGTGCCAGCAGCAAGTTAAGGGGTACGGGGGAGCAGTACTTC. This codes for CASSKLRGTGEQYF. The chain employs TRBV11-3 and TRBJ2-7, with D perhaps being TRBD1 or TRBD2 (5 bases each). In germline, CDR1 is SGHNT, CDR2 YENEEA. V lost 5 bases, J lost 7 bases, and 18 bases lay in between. The CDR3 loop spans 14 amino acids.

The chain combines TRBV7-2 with TRBJ1-5; D unresolved. Germline-derived CDR1 and CDR2 are SGHTA and FQGNSA. V was cut by 1 base and J by 0 bases, with 4 bases left in between. The CDR3 runs to 14 residues. The DNA for the CDR3 is TGTGCCAGCAGCTTAGAGCGTAGCAATCAGCCCCAGCATTTT. This sequence encodes CASSLERSNQPQHF.

This clone was seen a few times. The gene calls are TRBV6-5 and TRBJ2-3; D not resolved. The CDR3 runs 15 residues. V lost 5 bases to trimming and J lost 4 bases, with 16 bases between them. CDR1 is MNHEY and CDR2 is SVGAGI in the germline V gene. The CDR3 coding sequence is TGTGCCAGCAGTGCTAGGACCTACAATTCAGATACGCAGTATTTT. It encodes CASSARTYNSDTQYF.

This clone has a handful of counts. CDR3 sequence (DNA): TGCGCCAGCAGTCAGGGAGCAAGGGACGGTTCCTACGAGCAGTACTTC. This encodes CASSQGARDGSYEQYF. The chain joins TRBV5-1 to TRBJ2-7, with D perhaps assigned TRBD1 or TRBD2 (5 bases each). Germline lookup yields CDR1 SGHRS and CDR2 YFSETQ. CDR3 length: 16 residues. With 5 bases removed from V and 1 base from J, the gap between germline ends came to 19 bases.

The chain couples TRBV2 to TRBJ1-5, with 7 bases lining up with TRBD1. This CDR3 is built from 20 residues. The germline V gene has CDR1 SNHLY and CDR2 FYNNEI. The J segment lost 3 bases and the V segment lost 5 bases, leaving 22 bases of the junction unmatched. The CDR3 sequence: CASSSPKGTEALTHNQPQHF. The CDR3 bases are TGTGCCAGCAGTTCTCCGAAGGGGACAGAAGCTTTAACCCACAATCAGCCCCAGCATTTT.

The rearrangement links TRBV10-3 to TRBJ1-4; perhaps TRBD1 as D (6 bases). Germline-derived CDR1 and CDR2 are ENHRY and SYGVKD. This CDR3 region has 15 residues. Trimming stripped 10 bases from V and 5 bases from J, with 20 bases between. CDR3 loop: CATSDLGARNEKLFF. The CDR3 DNA reads TGTGCCACCTCCGACTTGGGGGCCAGAAATGAAAAACTGTTTTTT.

J is TRBJ1-2 and V is TRBV28; TRBD1 might be the D (5 bases). The ends were cut back, 6 bases at V and 0 bases at J, with 5 bases in the middle. This CDR3 comprises 12 residues. The germline V gene has CDR1 MDHEN and CDR2 SYDVKM. The CDR3, as DNA: TGTGCCAGCAGGGGGCCTAACTATGGCTACACCTTC. Translation gives CASRGPNYGYTF.

The V and J genes are TRBV10-3 and TRBJ1-2; D is unresolved. CDR1 and CDR2 (germline): ENHRY, SYGVKD. The CDR3 extends over 17 amino acids. The germline V and J ends were trimmed by 0 bases and 0 bases, with 14 bases remaining between them. As DNA, the CDR3 is TGTGCCATCAGTGAGTCGACTAAGGGTTTGACTAACTATGGCTACACCTTC. This translates into CAISESTKGLTNYGYTF.

The chain links TRBV28 to TRBJ1-6; 7 positions agree with TRBD1. The germline CDR1 and CDR2 sequences are MDHEN and SYDVKM. V shed 4 bases and J 0 bases; nucleotides not matched to a gene: 9. The CDR3 is 18 amino acids. The CDR3 DNA follows: TGTGCCAGCAGTTCCACGACAGGGTCCGACTCCTATAATTCACCCCTCCACTTT. It yields the protein CASSSTTGSDSYNSPLHF.

Worth noting for this clone: Other DNA sequences in the sample encode the same CDR3. The CDR3 sequence is CASSGQGDTGELFF. CDR3 DNA sequence: TGTGCCAGCAGTGGACAGGGGGACACCGGGGAGCTGTTTTTT. The chain combines TRBV2 with TRBJ2-2, with 9 nucleotides matching TRBD1. Germline loops: CDR1 SNHLY, CDR2 FYNNEI. The ends lost 4 bases at V and 3 bases at J; junction bases unmatched: 0. This CDR3 has 14 amino acids.

This clone was counted only a few times. The chain has TRBV2 and TRBJ2-2, with no clear D. CDR1 and CDR2 from the germline V gene are SNHLY and FYNNEI. V lost 8 bases to trimming and J lost 0 bases, with 10 bases between them. The CDR3 runs to 14 residues. The CDR3 DNA follows: TGTGCCAGCGGGTCCAGGTCGAACACCGGGGAGCTGTTTTTT. It encodes CASGSRSNTGELFF.

The rearrangement uses TRBV4-2 and TRBJ1-2; no reliable D call. Germline CDR1 and CDR2: LGHNA and YNFKEQ. V lost 0 bases to trimming and J lost 0 bases, with 14 bases between them. The CDR3 extends over 17 amino acids. The CDR3 region has the DNA TGTGCCAGCAGCCAAGAGGTAACTGCTGGAGCTAACTATGGCTACACCTTC. Protein sequence: CASSQEVTAGANYGYTF.

The rearrangement uses TRBV2 and TRBJ2-2; TRBD1 agrees at 9 bases. After removal of 10 bases from V and 0 bases from J, the junction contained 3 bases not matched to a gene. This CDR3 is built from 14 residues. Germline V gene sequence: CDR1 SNHLY, CDR2 FYNNEI. CDR3 residues: CATGDRANTGELFF. CDR3 coding DNA: TGTGCCACCGGGGACAGGGCGAACACCGGGGAGCTGTTTTTT.

The chain has TRBV7-2 and TRBJ1-6; D not resolved. Trimming removed 5 bases from V and 10 bases from J, with 18 bases in between. Germline CDR1 is SGHTA and CDR2 is FQGNSA. The CDR3 runs 15 residues. The chain's CDR3 is CASSQTHSSGSPLHF. CDR3 in DNA: TGTGCCAGCAGCCAAACACACAGTTCTGGGTCACCCCTCCACTTT.

V and J are TRBV7-2 and TRBJ2-5, with TRBD1 matching 7 bases. The J segment lost 5 bases and the V segment lost 6 bases, leaving 12 bases of the junction unmatched. The CDR3 is made up of 15 amino acids. Germline V gene sequence: CDR1 SGHTA, CDR2 FQGNSA. This CDR3 is CASSSQTGVVETQYF. The CDR3 DNA follows: TGTGCCAGCAGTTCACAAACAGGGGTTGTGGAGACCCAGTACTTC.

This chain joins TRBV6-1 and TRBJ1-2; no definite D call. Trimming shortened V by 10 bases and J by 8 bases, and 17 bases separated the two germline ends. The CDR3 spans 12 residues. CDR1 and CDR2 (germline): MNHNS, SASEGT. The CDR3 DNA is TGTGCCACTACTAGGTACATGGACGGCTACACCTTC. Protein: CATTRYMDGYTF.

The genes are TRBV6-5 and TRBJ2-7; D might be TRBD1 (5 bases). This CDR3 is 15 amino acids long. Germline assignment: CDR1 MNHEY and CDR2 SVGAGI. The V and J ends lost 2 bases and 2 bases respectively, with 13 bases between them. The CDR3 loop is CASSYTTVPPYEQYF. CDR3 bases: TGTGCCAGCAGTTACACGACAGTTCCGCCCTACGAGCAGTACTTC.

This clone was recorded a few times. The J gene is TRBJ1-6, the V gene TRBV5-4; 10 nucleotides agree with TRBD1. The germline V gene has CDR1 SGHNT and CDR2 YYREEE (reference sequence). The trim removed 4 bases at V and 10 bases at J, leaving 11 bases unmatched. This CDR3 is 16 amino acids long. The CDR3 DNA reads as TGTGCCAGCAGCCCCGGGACAGGGGCCCAGGGGTCACCCCTCCACTTT. Translating gives CASSPGTGAQGSPLHF.

The V call is TRBV7-2, the J call TRBJ1-3; tentatively, D is TRBD1 (6 bases). Trimming removed 5 bases from V and 3 bases from J, with 17 bases in between. The CDR3 is 16 amino acids. Germline V gene lookup returns CDR1 SGHTA and CDR2 FQGNSA. Here the CDR3 reads CASSQTGGAGGNTIYF. In nucleotides, the CDR3 is TGTGCCAGCAGCCAAACCGGGGGCGCGGGTGGAAACACCATATATTTT. Full variable domain (outside the CDR3, taken from reference TRBV7-2 and TRBJ1-3): GAGVSQSPSNKVTEKGKDVELRCDPISGHTALYWYRQSLGQGLEFLIYFQGNSAPDKSGLPSDRFSAERTGGSVSTLTIQRTQQEDSAVYLCASSQTGGAGGNTIYFGEGSWLTVV.

The chain has TRBV9 and TRBJ2-5; 7 bases agree with TRBD2. The trim removed 2 bases at V and 2 bases at J, leaving 3 bases unmatched. This CDR3 comprises 14 residues. CDR1 is SGDLS, CDR2 YYNGEE, per germline. As DNA, the CDR3 is TGTGCCAGCAGCGTCGGGGGGATGCAAGAGACCCAGTACTTC. It specifies CASSVGGMQETQYF.

This chain links TRBV2 with TRBJ2-7; 13 bases align to TRBD2. Germline V gene lookup returns CDR1 SNHLY and CDR2 FYNNEI. Trimming cost V 8 bases and J 3 bases; bases outside gene matches: 4. This CDR3 has 14 residues. The CDR3: CASRRLAGGYEQYF. DNA of the CDR3: TGTGCCAGCCGCCGACTAGCGGGAGGCTACGAGCAGTACTTC.

This chain links TRBV10-3 with TRBJ2-7, with 10 nucleotides matching TRBD1. The ends lost 8 bases at V and 2 bases at J; junction bases unmatched: 6. The CDR3 spans 14 residues. Germline V gene data show CDR1 as ENHRY and CDR2 as SYGVKD. CDR3 amino acids: CAIARQGATYEQYF. CDR3 sequence (DNA): TGTGCCATCGCGCGACAGGGGGCGACCTACGAGCAGTACTTC.

This chain connects TRBV7-2 to TRBJ2-1; D possibly uses TRBD1 or TRBD2 (5 bases each). V shed 0 bases and J shed 4 bases, with 13 bases lying between them. In germline, CDR1 is SGHTA, CDR2 FQGNSA. This CDR3 has 16 residues. The CDR3, as DNA: TGTGCCAGCAGCTTAGCGTGGGGCGGAGGTTACAATGAGCAGTTCTTC. This codes for CASSLAWGGGYNEQFF.

The rearrangement uses TRBV10-2 and TRBJ1-5; maybe TRBD1 (6 bases). V was clipped by 2 bases and J by 7 bases, with 15 bases between them. CDR3 length equals 15 residues. CDR1 and CDR2 from the germline V gene are WSHSY and SAAADI. The CDR3 loop reads CASSETTGAQQPQHF. As DNA, the CDR3 is TGCGCCAGCAGTGAGACGACAGGAGCCCAACAGCCCCAGCATTTT.

The chain employs TRBV7-8 and TRBJ1-2; perhaps TRBD1 as D (6 bases). The CDR3 spans 14 residues. V lost 0 bases to trimming and J lost 4 bases, with 9 bases between them. CDR1 and CDR2 (germline): SGHVS, FQNEAQ. This chain's CDR3 is CASSLAGAIYGYTF. For the CDR3, the DNA is TGTGCCAGCAGCTTAGCGGGGGCGATCTATGGCTACACCTTC.